Included here is one T cell receptor beta chain sequence, with context. Ten or more counts support this clonotype. Its specific antigen is unknown. Per-base qualities were not stored, and no clone one base away is much larger. Trimming takes 0 bases from V and 1 base from J, and the germline ends sit 6 bases apart. The CDR3 contains 14 residues, cysteine and phenylalanine counted. Only the CDR3 DNA stays, 42 bases, in frame from base 1. CDR1 and CDR2 were assigned from the germline V gene (reference sequence) as SGHKS and YYEKEE. This entry is derived from a study of blood T cells in healthy people across ages (dated by TCRdb to the mid-2010s). Some background on the complete study: In model experiments, template switching captured about one uniquely barcoded TCR beta cDNA molecule for every two T cells. To track age-related changes in TCR beta repertoire diversity, the study relied on deep sequencing normalized with unique cDNA molecular identifiers. Two additional independent replicas of 1 million unique cDNA reads from the same blood draw were analyzed for two donors (one aged 18 to 30 and one aged 80 or older). Donors were grouped into four age groups: young (average about 15 years), middle-aged (39), aged (approximately 67) and long-lived (about 89). To avoid experimental bias, donors of different ages were randomly spread across the sequencing lanes. What the authors observed across the whole study: Because profiling used bulk unsorted PBMCs, naive and antigen-experienced compartments could not be compared conclusively. Compared with the aged group, more naive CD4+ T cells, fewer expanded clones and increased TCR diversity were shown by the long-lived group, suggesting age selection. Estimates of total diversity from one million sequenced T cells were regarded as lower bounds and underestimates. Because donor CMV infection status was unknown, age-related changes in expanded clonotypes were potentially confounded. The percentage of naive T cells measured by flow cytometry correlated strongly with observed TCR beta diversity. Observed TCR beta diversity per million T cells fell roughly linearly with age, and a significant reduction was already apparent by age approximately 41.

The donors were roughly 38 Caucasian individuals from Russia, aged roughly 6 to 100 years, who were systemically healthy. Ten milliliters of peripheral blood were drawn from each donor into EDTA-treated Vacutainer tubes. Ficoll-Paque density-gradient centrifugation was used to isolate PBMCs, with at least 6 million obtained per sample. Trizol reagent was used to extract total RNA from PBMCs, with at least 6 micrograms per sample. For every donor, flow cytometry on a PBMC aliquot measured the percentage of naive CD45RAhigh/CD27high T cells. The library was prepared using 5' RACE. Sequencing instrument: Illumina HiSeq 2500. The second PCR ran for roughly 7 to 12 cycles and used a J-beta primer mix along with a sample-barcoded 5' primer. A unique molecular identifier was introduced onto each TCR beta cDNA molecule by a template-switch 5' adaptor carrying 12 random nucleotides. At least 3 million CDR3-containing paired-end reads were obtained from each sample. All of the RNA was converted into first-strand cDNA using the Mint cDNA synthesis kit, with a TRBC-specific oligonucleotide serving as the primer. Following uracil-DNA glycosylase treatment, all cDNA underwent a first 18-cycle PCR with the universal primers M1SS and BC2_uni_R. The source study handled its data this way. For normalization, 1 million high-quality reads, each with a distinct molecular identifier, were randomly selected from each sample. Reads sharing molecular identifiers were discarded rather than binned into consensus sequences. MiTCR, with a Q25 quality threshold and the strictest error-elimination algorithm, was used for CDR3 identification, clonotype clustering and error correction. Lower-bound total TCR beta diversity was estimated with a nonparametric unseen species model using Euler transformation. TCRdb applied fastp at Q25 and MiXCR to the public reads, then kept only in-frame beta chains. Merged by CDR3 protein, the rows form single entries marked with the most common genes and DNA. The V and J calls reflect TCRdb's pipeline rather than the authors' work. The sample profile shows hundreds of thousands of distinct CDR3 sequences; roughly 21% of them were found once. Clones ranked in the top ten supply roughly 3.7% of the sample.

The material sequenced was blood. The clonotype was recovered from a man in his 70s in good health. The sequence is built from TRBV5-5 and TRBJ2-3, with the D gene not confidently named. The DNA sequence is TGTGCCAGCAGCTTGGAGTTCCGCACAGATACGCAGTATTTT. This codes for CASSLEFRTDTQYF.